Detailed here is one TCR beta chain. Its antigen remains unidentified. This record comes from a study of cytomegalovirus exposure and HLA in healthy donors. Study conclusions and caveats: Serostatus for CMV was the only available immune exposure information. While the bulk of TCR sequences proved rare, some public TCRs turned up in many donors.

It was with 60 Vbeta and 13 Jbeta primers that the PCR ran. The table came from immunoSEQ multiplex PCR; TCRdb's copy has only in-frame clones and leaves some out. The table has 200,000 or so clones, roughly 80% seen once. Sample: PBMCs. The sequence derives from a woman aged 40 to 50 in good health and CMV-seronegative.

The CDR3 DNA follows: TGTGCCAGCAGTCCCCAACTAGCGGAGTGGGGAGATACGCAGTATTTT. Its translation: CASSPQLAEWGDTQYF. This sequence joins TRBV7-3 and TRBJ2-3; 8 bases map to TRBD2. The ends lost 6 bases at V and 5 bases at J; junction bases unmatched: 13. The CDR3 loop spans 16 amino acids. CDR1 SGHTA and CDR2 FQGTGA come from the germline V gene.